This TCR beta chain was observed in a study of blood T cell repertoires in COVID-19 (dated by TCRdb to about 2020). A note on the overall study: Samples from collaborators originated in the United States, Italy and Spain and spanned both the acute and convalescent phases of COVID-19. The prospective study material was composed of cDNA or gDNA derived from T cells, B-cell-depleted T cells, or PBMCs. The dataset comprised deeply sampled blood TCRbeta repertoires from subjects exposed to, actively infected with, or recovered from COVID-19. The repertoires were made available in a free public database intended to serve as a resource for research on the immune response to SARS-CoV-2. The samples were drawn from the first 160 participants of the ongoing ImmuneRACE study and from over a thousand subjects provided by 6 global collaborators. Nearly every sample came with metadata listing a de-identified subject ID, COVID-19 status, age in years and sex. HLA class I and class II types, where available, came from metadata supplied by the sample provider rather than from assay-based typing.

About this clone itself: Its antigen remains unidentified. No base-level quality is on record; no much larger clone is a single base apart. In the same sample, other DNA sequences code for this CDR3.

CDR1 and CDR2 are drawn from the germline V gene: MNHEY, SVGAGI. Compared with germline, V lacks 6 bases and J lacks 7 bases; bases without a gene match: 5. From its cysteine to its phenylalanine, the CDR3 spans 14 amino acids. The CDR3 DNA has 42 bases and is translated from base 1. The investigation overall reported the following: The quantity of clinical and demographic metadata differed by source and by participant and was supplied without curation.

Whole blood was collected in K2EDTA tubes by collaborating institutions according to the institutions' own protocols. For TCRbeta analysis, collaborators shipped samples as frozen whole blood, isolated PBMCs, or DNA extracted from either of those sample types. TCRbeta CDR3 regions were amplified from genomic DNA by means of the immunoSEQ Assay, a bias-controlled multiplex PCR. Per the original workflow: Nucleated cell counts per sample were estimated from amplification of reference gene primers within the assay. To quantify the absolute abundance of each unique TCRbeta CDR3 rearrangement, sequence reads were collapsed and filtered. For each sample, productive Simpson clonality was calculated by taking the square root of Simpson's diversity index across productive rearrangements. TCRdb took over this immuneACCESS table, retaining in-frame rearrangements with V and J assigned. Such tables are incomplete; in checked studies, under half of the missing clones stem from an unresolved V gene, and the remainder is unexplained. The D gene and trimming were derived from the DNA, and the V and J assignments and clone size from that table. The sample contains approximately 130,000 clones, 75% to 85% of them found a single time. The ten largest clonotypes hold around 20% of the sample.

The rearranged chain carries TRBV6-5 and TRBJ1-6, and 8 junction bases match TRBD1. The receptor comes from an elderly man with acute or convalescent COVID-19. The sample was peripheral blood. Here is the DNA: TGTGCCAGCAGCCCGACAGGGGTAAATTCACCCCTCCACTTT. Protein translation: CASSPTGVNSPLHF.